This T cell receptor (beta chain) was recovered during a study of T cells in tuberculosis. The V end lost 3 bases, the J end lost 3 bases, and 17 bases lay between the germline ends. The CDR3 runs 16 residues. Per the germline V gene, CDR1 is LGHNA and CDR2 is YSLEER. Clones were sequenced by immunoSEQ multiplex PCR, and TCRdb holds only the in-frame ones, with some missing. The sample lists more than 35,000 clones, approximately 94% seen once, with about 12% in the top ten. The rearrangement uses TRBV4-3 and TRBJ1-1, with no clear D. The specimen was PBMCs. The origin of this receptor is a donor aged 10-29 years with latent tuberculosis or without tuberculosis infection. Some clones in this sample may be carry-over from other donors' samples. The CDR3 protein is CASSQAGLPFYTEAFF. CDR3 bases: TGCGCCAGCAGCCAGGCGGGTCTGCCCTTTTACACTGAAGCTTTCTTT.